These 5 T cell receptor beta chains originate from one sample sequenced in a study of shared T cell receptors in the human thymus. The data were produced by immunoSEQ multiplex PCR, yet TCRdb's version contains in-frame clones alone and is incomplete. Counted here are hundreds of thousands of clones, approximately 87% occurring once; the ten biggest clones make up just under 0.0095%. These data were also filed under a second study, of human thymus T cells.

Sequencing input: thymocytes. Receptors originate from a boy under three years old with a congenital heart defect.

This clone was observed once. The chain has TRBV23-1 and TRBJ1-1; D is perhaps TRBD1 (5 bases). TRBV23-1 is flagged as an ORF with uncertain function. The CDR3 covers 15 residues. Trimming removed 0 bases from V and 4 bases from J, with 12 bases in between. The CDR3 reads CASSQSSGGVTEAFF. The CDR3 bases are TGCGCCAGCAGTCAATCGAGCGGGGGTGTCACTGAAGCTTTCTTT.

The chain combines TRBV9 with TRBJ2-5, with D maybe TRBD1 (6 bases). Germline assignment: CDR1 SGDLS and CDR2 YYNGEE. The V end was cut by 6 bases, the J end by 1 base, with 16 bases between. There are 15 residues in the CDR3. CDR3 region: CASNTTGPTQETQYF. The DNA of the CDR3 is TGTGCCAGCAACACGACAGGTCCCACCCAAGAGACCCAGTACTTC.

This clone was counted a single time. The V and J genes are TRBV7-9 and TRBJ2-2; 7 nucleotides line up with TRBD1. The germline gives CDR1 SEHNR, CDR2 FQNEAQ (reference sequence). J lost 0 bases, V lost 5 bases, and 6 bases had no gene match. CDR3 length: 16 residues. CDR3 nucleotides: TGTGCCAGCAGCCCCGGGCAGGGGGCGAACACCGGGGAGCTGTTTTTT. Amino acids: CASSPGQGANTGELFF.

This chain links TRBV7-9 with TRBJ2-3; no reliable D call. Trimming stripped 5 bases from V and 9 bases from J, with 12 bases between. The CDR3 is 12 amino acids. In germline, CDR1 is SEHNR, CDR2 FQNEAQ (reference sequence). The CDR3 sequence is CASSLRRSTQYF. The CDR3 nucleotides are TGTGCCAGCAGCCTCCGCAGATCAACGCAGTATTTT. Variable domain in full (rest from reference TRBV7-9 and TRBJ2-3): DTGVSQNPRHKITKRGQNVTFRCDPISEHNRLYWYRQTLGQGPEFLTYFQNEAQLEKSRLLSDRFSAERPKGSFSTLEIQRTEQGDSAMYLCASSLRRSTQYFGPGTRLTVL.

This chain joins TRBV6-6 and TRBJ1-6, with D possibly matching TRBD1 (6 bases). V dropped 6 bases and J dropped 3 bases, with 15 bases sitting between them. Germline V lookup: CDR1 MNHNY, CDR2 SVGAGI (reference sequence). CDR3 size: 16 residues. The CDR3 loop reads CASRHHETGYNSPLHF. CDR3 sequence (DNA): TGTGCCAGCAGACACCACGAGACAGGCTATAATTCACCCCTCCACTTT.